This entry lists 2 T cell receptor beta chains sequenced from one sample in a study of CD8+ T cells in alopecia areata. Once RNA had been extracted, it was reverse transcribed into cDNA to act as the sequencing template. The protocol was immunoSEQ multiplex PCR, while the TCRdb copy is restricted to in-frame clones and leaves out a portion. The table has over 30,000 clones, approximately 80% seen once. Sequenced input: NKG2D-low CD8+ T cells sorted from blood. These TCRs come from a human donor with alopecia areata.

The chain combines TRBV28 with TRBJ2-3; TRBD1 or TRBD2 may be the D gene (5 bases each). CDR1 is MDHEN and CDR2 is SYDVKM in the germline V gene. The CDR3 runs 13 residues. V was pared by 6 bases and J by 2 bases, with 9 bases between. The CDR3 reads CASSRENTDTQYF. In nucleotides, the CDR3 is TGTGCCAGCAGCAGGGAGAACACAGATACGCAGTATTTT.

The chain couples TRBV6-6 to TRBJ2-1; 7 bases fit TRBD2. Germline V gene lookup returns CDR1 MNHNY and CDR2 SVGAGI (reference sequence). Trimming cost V 0 bases and J 7 bases; bases outside gene matches: 3. The CDR3 has 14 residues. Here the CDR3 DNA reads TGTGCCAGCAGTTACTCAGAAGCGGGGAATGAGCAGTTCTTC. Its protein is CASSYSEAGNEQFF.